What follows are 3 T cell receptor beta chains derived from one specimen sequenced in a study of CD8 T cells in Susac syndrome. Reverse transcription used roughly 0.45 to 1 ug RNA and random hexamers. TCRdb itself ran the immunoSEQ multiplex PCR reads through MiXCR, one entry per CDR3 protein. The profile shows around 140,000 distinct CDR3 sequences, approximately 93% of them singletons. Sequenced material: CD4+ T cells from PBMCs. These TCRs come from a human donor in good health.

The chain is built from TRBV19 and TRBJ2-1, with D maybe TRBD1 (5 bases). Germline V CDR1 and CDR2: LNHDA, SQIVND (reference sequence). The CDR3 loop spans 13 amino acids. Trimming took off 5 bases at V and 4 bases at J, with 9 bases between the two ends. DNA of the CDR3: TGTGCCAGTAGTGTCCAGGGTTACAATGAGCAGTTCTTC. This gives the protein CASSVQGYNEQFF.

This chain joins TRBV5-1 and TRBJ1-2; D is possibly TRBD1 (5 bases). Germline CDR1 reads SGHRS; CDR2 reads YFSETQ. The CDR3 is 14 amino acids. The V gene lost 0 bases and the J gene lost 6 bases, with 12 bases spanning the gap. In nucleotides, the CDR3 is TGCGCCAGCAGCTTGGCCAGTAAAGGGGATGGCTACACCTTC. Translating gives CASSLASKGDGYTF.

The V gene is TRBV20-1, the J gene TRBJ1-4, with D possibly being TRBD1 (6 bases). Germline assignment: CDR1 DFQATT and CDR2 SNEGSKA (reference sequence). This CDR3 has 15 amino acids. V was cut by 3 bases and J by 4 bases, with 15 bases left in between. CDR3 in DNA: TGCAGTGCTAGCCCTCCGACAGGAATTAATGAAAAACTGTTTTTT. Encoded protein: CSASPPTGINEKLFF.